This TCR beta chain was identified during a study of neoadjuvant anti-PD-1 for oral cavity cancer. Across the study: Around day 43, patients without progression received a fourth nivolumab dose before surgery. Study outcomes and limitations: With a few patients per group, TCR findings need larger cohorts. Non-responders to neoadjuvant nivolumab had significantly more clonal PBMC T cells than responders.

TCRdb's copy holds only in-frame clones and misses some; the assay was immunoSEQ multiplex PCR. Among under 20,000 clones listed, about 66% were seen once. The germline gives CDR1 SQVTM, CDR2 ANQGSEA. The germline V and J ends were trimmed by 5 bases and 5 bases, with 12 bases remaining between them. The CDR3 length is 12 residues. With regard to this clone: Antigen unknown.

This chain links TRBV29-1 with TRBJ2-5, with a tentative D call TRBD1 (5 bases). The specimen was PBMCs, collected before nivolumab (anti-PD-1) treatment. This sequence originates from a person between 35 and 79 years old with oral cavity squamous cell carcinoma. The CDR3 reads CSVQQARETQYF. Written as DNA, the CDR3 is TGCAGCGTTCAACAGGCTCGGGAGACCCAGTACTTC.